The rows below give T cell receptor beta chains drawn from one sample of a study of cytomegalovirus exposure and HLA in healthy donors. Clones were sequenced by immunoSEQ multiplex PCR, and TCRdb holds only the in-frame ones, with some missing. This table has about 160,000 clones, 95% to 97% appearing once. The specimen sequenced was PBMCs. The receptors come from a woman younger than 35 in good health and CMV-seronegative. Each CDR3 is given with its conserved first and last residue. Each record gives: J gene, D gene, V gene, clone size, CDR3 DNA, CDR3 protein. The D gene is left open where the match is weak. Size is stated for part of the rows, as once, few or many counts, or as a class when the clone is expanded.

j_call: TRBJ1-2; d_call: .; v_call: TRBV7-6; clone_size: .; cdr3_nt: TGTGCCAGCAGCTTAGGGGAGACAGGTCCTAACTATGGCTACACCTTC; cdr3_aa: CASSLGETGPNYGYTF
j_call: TRBJ1-1; d_call: TRBD1; v_call: TRBV9; clone_size: .; cdr3_nt: TGTGCCAGCAGCGCGACAGGGGCCACTGAAGCTTTCTTT; cdr3_aa: CASSATGATEAFF
j_call: TRBJ1-2; d_call: .; v_call: TRBV18; clone_size: .; cdr3_nt: TGTGCCAGCTCACCAATGGGGAGCCCTAACTATGGCTACACCTTC; cdr3_aa: CASSPMGSPNYGYTF
j_call: TRBJ1-3; d_call: TRBD1; v_call: TRBV2; clone_size: .; cdr3_nt: TGTGCCAGCAGTCGTCACGGACAGGGCAAGAACACCATATATTTT; cdr3_aa: CASSRHGQGKNTIYF
j_call: TRBJ2-5; d_call: TRBD1; v_call: TRBV15; clone_size: .; cdr3_nt: TGTGCCACCAGCCCCGGGACAGGGGCGGGGGAGACCCAGTACTTC; cdr3_aa: CATSPGTGAGETQYF
j_call: TRBJ2-1; d_call: TRBD2; v_call: TRBV7-2; clone_size: once; cdr3_nt: TGTGCCAGCAGCCCTCAGGTCGGCGGGGGATTTAATGAGCAGTTCTTC; cdr3_aa: CASSPQVGGGFNEQFF
j_call: TRBJ1-2; d_call: .; v_call: TRBV27; clone_size: .; cdr3_nt: TGTGCCAGCAGTCTCAGTCAGGGGTTCTATGGCTACACCTTC; cdr3_aa: CASSLSQGFYGYTF
j_call: TRBJ2-1; d_call: .; v_call: TRBV10-3; clone_size: .; cdr3_nt: TGTGCCATCAGTGTCAGTCCCGAGGGGGACAATGAGCAGTTCTTC; cdr3_aa: CAISVSPEGDNEQFF
j_call: TRBJ1-5; d_call: TRBD1; v_call: TRBV9; clone_size: .; cdr3_nt: TGTGCCAGCAGCGCGGGACAGTACAATCAGCCCCAGCATTTT; cdr3_aa: CASSAGQYNQPQHF
j_call: TRBJ1-4; d_call: .; v_call: TRBV21-1; clone_size: .; cdr3_nt: TGTGCCAGCAGCCCAAAGGACAGGGGAGGGACCTTGAATGAAAAACTGTTTTTT; cdr3_aa: CASSPKDRGGTLNEKLFF
j_call: TRBJ1-4; d_call: .; v_call: TRBV2; clone_size: .; cdr3_nt: TGTGCCAGCAAGAGCAATAATGAAAAACTGTTTTTT; cdr3_aa: CASKSNNEKLFF
j_call: TRBJ2-7; d_call: .; v_call: TRBV7-9; clone_size: .; cdr3_nt: TGTGCCAGCAGCTTCGACAGTCACGAGCAGTACTTC; cdr3_aa: CASSFDSHEQYF
j_call: TRBJ2-7; d_call: .; v_call: TRBV27; clone_size: .; cdr3_nt: TGTGCCAGCAGTTTAGGGCAGGGAACCTACGAGCAGTACTTC; cdr3_aa: CASSLGQGTYEQYF
j_call: TRBJ2-4; d_call: TRBD2; v_call: TRBV5-4; clone_size: once; cdr3_nt: TGTGCCAGCAGCCCCGCCGGGGGGGTTGCGGGAGAGAACATTCAGTACTTC; cdr3_aa: CASSPAGGVAGENIQYF
j_call: TRBJ2-4; d_call: TRBD2; v_call: TRBV9; clone_size: .; cdr3_nt: TGTGCCAGCAGCGTAAGCGGGGAAAACATTCAGTACTTC; cdr3_aa: CASSVSGENIQYF
j_call: TRBJ2-7; d_call: TRBD1; v_call: TRBV13; clone_size: .; cdr3_nt: TGTGCCAGCAGCTTTGGGGGACAGGGGTCCAATTTTTACGAGCAGTACTTC; cdr3_aa: CASSFGGQGSNFYEQYF
j_call: TRBJ1-2; d_call: .; v_call: TRBV30; clone_size: once; cdr3_nt: TGTGCCTGGAGTGGACAGCCCTATGGCTACACCTTC; cdr3_aa: CAWSGQPYGYTF
j_call: TRBJ2-7; d_call: TRBD2; v_call: TRBV2; clone_size: .; cdr3_nt: TGTGCCAGCATAAACGCACCGGGACTAGGACACCTCACCCTCTACGAGCAGTACTTC; cdr3_aa: CASINAPGLGHLTLYEQYF
j_call: TRBJ1-5; d_call: .; v_call: TRBV10-3; clone_size: .; cdr3_nt: TGTGCCATCAGAGACAGCAATAGCAATCAGCCCCAGCATTTT; cdr3_aa: CAIRDSNSNQPQHF
j_call: TRBJ1-5; d_call: .; v_call: TRBV19; clone_size: .; cdr3_nt: TGTGCCAGTACGCAGGGGAATCAGCCCCAGCATTTT; cdr3_aa: CASTQGNQPQHF
j_call: TRBJ2-7; d_call: TRBD1; v_call: TRBV2; clone_size: .; cdr3_nt: TGTGCCAGCAGTGATTATTGGTCGACAGGGGGCTTCTACGAGCAGTACTTC; cdr3_aa: CASSDYWSTGGFYEQYF
j_call: TRBJ2-7; d_call: TRBD2; v_call: TRBV6-5; clone_size: .; cdr3_nt: TGTGCCAGCAGCCAACCTAGCGGGGGACACGAGCAGTACTTC; cdr3_aa: CASSQPSGGHEQYF
j_call: TRBJ2-5; d_call: .; v_call: TRBV7-2; clone_size: .; cdr3_nt: TGTGCCAGCAGCCGCAGGGACCAAGAGACCCAGTACTTC; cdr3_aa: CASSRRDQETQYF
j_call: TRBJ2-7; d_call: .; v_call: TRBV5-6; clone_size: .; cdr3_nt: TGTGCCAGCAGCTTGATCGGGGGTCTGGAGCAGTACTTC; cdr3_aa: CASSLIGGLEQYF
j_call: TRBJ2-3; d_call: .; v_call: TRBV18; clone_size: .; cdr3_nt: TGTGCCAGCTCACCAGGGAGAAGCACAGATACGCAGTATTTT; cdr3_aa: CASSPGRSTDTQYF
j_call: TRBJ1-3; d_call: TRBD1; v_call: TRBV19; clone_size: .; cdr3_nt: TGTGCCAGTAGTATTGGCAGGGGGCCCGAATATGGAAACACCATATATTTT; cdr3_aa: CASSIGRGPEYGNTIYF
j_call: TRBJ1-2; d_call: .; v_call: TRBV7-2; clone_size: .; cdr3_nt: TGTGCCAGCAGCTTAGCGCTTGGGACTTCAAGGCATGGCTACACCTTC; cdr3_aa: CASSLALGTSRHGYTF